This TCR beta chain was identified in a study of type 1 regulatory T cells. Turning to the study itself: T-allo10 is a Tr1-enriched, alloantigen-specific CD4 T cell product made in vitro.

V lost 5 bases to trimming and J lost 2 bases; unmatched junction nucleotides: 6. The CDR3 loop spans 16 amino acids. TCRdb analysed the reads with MiXCR anew, one entry per CDR3 protein. The sample has around 88,000 distinct CDR3 sequences; around a third are singletons. The sequenced sample consisted of CD4+ T cells, either the whole sample or a sorted fraction (not recorded which). The chain has TRBV12-3 or TRBV12-4 and TRBJ2-3; TRBD2 matches at 11 bases. The receptor's source is a human donor in good health. The CDR3: CASSLRTSGYTDTQYF. For the CDR3, the DNA is TGTGCCAGCAGTCTCCGGACTAGCGGGTACACAGATACGCAGTATTTT.